The rows below give T cell receptor beta chains drawn from one sample of a study of PD-L1 blockade in urothelial cancer. Profiled with immunoSEQ multiplex PCR; TCRdb holds only in-frame clones, not every one. The table lists about 95,000 clones, roughly 91% of them singletons. The specimen was PBMCs, collected around atezolizumab (anti-PD-L1) treatment. These receptors were obtained from a man between 60 and 75 years old with urothelial cancer. CDR3s include the opening cysteine and the closing phenylalanine or tryptophan. A D gene is named only where the DNA matches it firmly. Size is stated for part of the rows, as once, few or many counts, or as a class when the clone is expanded.

j_call	clone_size	d_call	v_call	cdr3_aa	cdr3_nt
TRBJ1-2	-	TRBD1	TRBV5-6	CASSIPGQGSGYTF	TGTGCCAGCAGCATACCGGGACAGGGATCAGGCTACACCTTC
TRBJ1-1	-	-	TRBV27	CASSLTFSGEAFF	TGTGCCAGCAGTTTAACTTTCTCAGGTGAAGCTTTCTTT
TRBJ1-5	-	-	TRBV18	CASSRGSDQPQHF	TGTGCCAGCTCGCGCGGGTCTGACCAGCCCCAGCATTTT
TRBJ2-7	-	TRBD1	TRBV5-1	CASSSPGQGYEQYF	TGCGCCAGCAGCTCTCCGGGACAGGGCTACGAGCAGTACTTC
TRBJ2-1	once	-	TRBV6-1	CASSEAWTGDEQFF	TGTGCCAGCAGTGAAGCGTGGACTGGGGATGAGCAGTTCTTC
TRBJ2-3	-	-	TRBV14	CASSRGDTQYF	TGTGCCAGCTCAAGGGGTGATACGCAGTATTTT
TRBJ2-7	-	TRBD1	TRBV5-4	CASSSDGTDYEQYF	TGTGCCAGCAGCTCTGACGGGACAGACTACGAGCAGTACTTC
TRBJ2-7	-	-	TRBV5-4	CASSRGRELEQYF	TGTGCCAGCAGCCGAGGACGGGAACTCGAGCAGTACTTC
TRBJ1-1	-	TRBD1	TRBV7-9	CASSSWTGHSTEAFF	TGTGCCAGCAGCTCATGGACAGGTCATAGCACTGAAGCTTTCTTT
TRBJ2-7	-	-	TRBV27	CASSHRGYEQYF	TGTGCCAGCAGTCACCGGGGCTACGAGCAGTACTTC
TRBJ2-7	once	-	TRBV6-6	CASSYRGRVSYEQYF	TGTGCCAGCAGTTACAGGGGCAGGGTCTCCTACGAGCAGTACTTC
TRBJ2-7	-	TRBD1	TRBV28	CASSSQGKQYF	TGTGCCAGCAGTTCACAGGGGAAGCAGTACTTC
TRBJ2-5	-	-	TRBV27	CASSFIGGALETQYF	TGTGCCAGCAGTTTCATAGGCGGCGCACTAGAGACCCAGTACTTC
TRBJ1-2	-	TRBD1	TRBV7-2	CASSLANRGDGYTF	TGTGCCAGCAGCTTAGCGAACAGGGGGGATGGCTACACCTTC
TRBJ2-2	-	-	TRBV11-2	CASSLGGRGTGELFF	TGTGCCAGCAGCTTAGGCGGACGGGGCACCGGGGAGCTGTTTTTT
TRBJ2-3	-	-	TRBV7-3	CASSAFGGAGIPGADTQYF	TGTGCCAGCAGCGCCTTCGGAGGGGCGGGAATCCCCGGGGCAGATACGCAGTATTTT
TRBJ1-5	once	-	TRBV4-3	CASSHLGSLNQPQHF	TGCGCCAGCAGTCACCTCGGGAGCCTAAATCAGCCCCAGCATTTT
TRBJ2-7	-	TRBD1	TRBV29-1	CSVAPGQGVNEQYF	TGCAGCGTTGCTCCGGGACAGGGGGTAAACGAGCAGTACTTC
TRBJ2-5	-	TRBD1	TRBV27	CASSPRTGIGETQYF	TGTGCCAGCAGTCCCCGGACAGGGATCGGAGAGACCCAGTACTTC
TRBJ2-7	-	TRBD1	TRBV5-4	CASSVGQDFYEQYF	TGTGCCAGCAGCGTGGGACAGGACTTCTACGAGCAGTACTTC
TRBJ2-7	-	-	TRBV18	CASSPGTTSGDEQYF	TGTGCCAGCTCACCAGGGACAACCTCCGGGGACGAGCAGTACTTC
TRBJ1-1	-	TRBD1	TRBV6-5	CASSYTGQGVTEAFF	TGTGCCAGCAGTTACACGGGACAGGGGGTGACTGAAGCTTTCTTT
TRBJ2-1	-	TRBD2	TRBV6-1	CASSTSGGRNEQFF	TGTGCCAGCAGTACTAGCGGGGGAAGGAATGAGCAGTTCTTC
TRBJ2-5	-	-	TRBV10-2	CASSEGGGQETQYF	TGCGCCAGCAGCGAGGGGGGCGGCCAAGAGACCCAGTACTTC
TRBJ2-7	-	TRBD2	TRBV7-2	CASSLAGSGGGEQYF	TGTGCCAGCAGCTTAGCGGGCTCGGGAGGGGGCGAGCAGTACTTC
TRBJ2-1	-	TRBD2	TRBV7-2	CASSGTSGGGPGQFF	TGTGCCAGCAGCGGAACTAGCGGGGGGGGGCCGGGGCAGTTCTTC
TRBJ2-7	-	-	TRBV5-1	CASSLGGGASYEQYF	TGCGCCAGCAGCTTGGGAGGGGGGGCCTCCTACGAGCAGTACTTC
TRBJ2-7	-	TRBD2	TRBV28	CASSRPPVFWRSGGPYEQYF	TGTGCCAGCAGCCGCCCGCCTGTCTTCTGGCGTAGCGGGGGGCCATACGAGCAGTACTTC
TRBJ1-2	few	-	TRBV28	CASRDSYGYTF	TGTGCCAGCAGGGACAGCTATGGCTACACCTTC
TRBJ1-5	-	-	TRBV28	CASGRGGDSNQPQHF	TGTGCCAGCGGCAGGGGAGGGGATAGCAATCAGCCCCAGCATTTT
TRBJ2-1	-	-	TRBV15	CATSRDNGRDNEQFF	TGTGCCACCAGCAGAGATAATGGTAGAGACAATGAGCAGTTCTTC
TRBJ1-3	-	-	TRBV10-3	CAIQSGSPGNTIYF	TGTGCCATCCAATCGGGATCGCCTGGAAACACCATATATTTT
TRBJ1-3	-	TRBD1	TRBV9	CASSVSGTGGNTIYF	TGTGCCAGCAGCGTTTCCGGGACAGGGGGAAACACCATATATTTT
TRBJ2-2	-	TRBD2	TRBV29-1	CSVEVGEAGGGNTGELFF	TGCAGCGTTGAAGTGGGTGAAGCGGGAGGGGGGAACACCGGGGAGCTGTTTTTT
TRBJ1-4	-	-	TRBV2	CASISEVNEKLFF	TGTGCCAGCATATCAGAAGTTAATGAAAAACTGTTTTTT
TRBJ2-7	-	-	TRBV7-3	CASSLHGSYEQYF	TGTGCCAGCAGCTTACACGGGAGCTACGAGCAGTACTTC
TRBJ2-7	-	TRBD1	TRBV10-3	CAVRILDRVGEQYF	TGTGCCGTCAGGATTCTGGACAGGGTAGGGGAGCAGTACTTC
TRBJ2-3	-	TRBD2	TRBV6-1	CASSEPIAGGLRTDTQYF	TGTGCCAGCAGTGAACCAATAGCGGGGGGGCTACGAACAGATACGCAGTATTTT
TRBJ2-3	-	-	TRBV6-5	CASSYYSSGTDTQYF	TGTGCCAGCAGTTACTACTCATCTGGCACAGATACGCAGTATTTT
TRBJ2-7	few	-	TRBV9	CASSVGPLDIYYEQYF	TGTGCCAGCAGCGTAGGTCCCCTGGACATTTACTACGAGCAGTACTTC
TRBJ2-7	once	-	TRBV6-5	CASSTRGRSYEQYF	TGTGCCAGCAGTACAAGGGGTAGGTCCTACGAGCAGTACTTC